The 31 T cell receptor beta chains presented below share a single source sample, sequenced in a study of cytomegalovirus exposure and HLA in healthy donors. A multiplex PCR was run with 60 Vbeta primers and 13 Jbeta primers. Repertoires were generated with immunoSEQ multiplex PCR, while TCRdb's copy carries only in-frame clones and drops some. The sample carries under 200,000 clones, more than 70% recorded once. Sequenced input: PBMCs. The receptors here all came from a male donor in good health and CMV-seronegative.

CDR3: CASGPDRDDQPQHF. Written as DNA, the CDR3 is TGTGCTAGTGGTCCGGACAGAGATGATCAGCCCCAGCATTTT. The V and J genes are TRBV12-5 and TRBJ1-5, with D possibly being TRBD1 (6 bases). This CDR3 has 14 residues. The V and J ends lost 5 bases and 5 bases respectively, with 13 bases between them. Germline V gene lookup returns CDR1 LGHNT and CDR2 FRNRAP.

This clone turned up a few times. As DNA, the CDR3 is TGTGCCAGCAGCCAAGATCAGGCTAGCCGATACAATGAGCAGTTCTTC. It codes for CASSQDQASRYNEQFF. The chain employs TRBV4-2 and TRBJ2-1; weak D call: TRBD2 (5 bases). The CDR3 sequence is 16 residues long. V was pared by 0 bases and J by 4 bases, with 13 bases between. Germline V gives CDR1 LGHNA, CDR2 YNFKEQ.

The chain links TRBV7-2 to TRBJ1-1, with TRBD1 matching over 7 bases. Germline loops: CDR1 SGHTA, CDR2 FQGNSA. The junction had 8 bases not matched to a gene; V was cut back by 5 bases and J by 5 bases. The CDR3 has 14 residues. The CDR3 loop reads CASSKQGQGTEAFF. The CDR3 nucleotides are TGTGCCAGCAGCAAACAGGGGCAGGGGACTGAAGCTTTCTTT.

Concerning this clone: At one end, the junction sequence differs from germline, possibly due to a read error. The V gene is TRBV2, the J gene TRBJ2-2; weak D call: TRBD1 (6 bases). Germline CDR1 reads SNHLY; CDR2 reads FYNNEI. The CDR3 totals 12 residues. The CDR3 nucleotides are TGTGCCAGGGCAGGGGACACCGGGAAGCTGTTTTTT. Protein sequence: CARAGDTGKLFF.

The chain is built from TRBV7-9 and TRBJ2-6; D not resolved. Trimming removed 0 bases at V and 1 base at J, with 13 bases between. This CDR3 is 18 amino acids long. CDR1 and CDR2 from the germline V gene are SEHNR and FQNEAQ (reference sequence). The CDR3 nucleotides are TGTGCCAGCAGCTTAGCCGTATTGAGCCCATCTGGGGCCAACGTCCTGACTTTC. It translates to CASSLAVLSPSGANVLTF.

V gene TRBV4-1 combines with J gene TRBJ2-7; D is possibly TRBD1 (5 bases). The CDR3 runs to 14 residues. V shed 0 bases and J shed 2 bases, with 8 bases lying between them. Germline values: CDR1 MGHRA, CDR2 YSYEKL. The CDR3 region has the DNA TGCGCCAGCAGCCAAGATGCAGGGCCCTACGAGCAGTACTTC. Translated: CASSQDAGPYEQYF.

The chain employs TRBV5-4 and TRBJ2-5, with 11 bases identical to TRBD2. The trim removed 3 bases at V and 1 base at J, leaving 8 bases unmatched. The CDR3 is 17 residues long. From germline, CDR1 is SGHNT and CDR2 YYREEE (reference sequence). The CDR3 DNA follows: TGTGCCAGCAGCTCCGGTTTAGCGGGGGGGCCCCAAGAGACCCAGTACTTC. This encodes CASSSGLAGGPQETQYF.

This sequence joins TRBV4-2 and TRBJ2-5; the match to TRBD2 covers 11 bases. From germline, CDR1 is LGHNA and CDR2 YNFKEQ. V trimming: 3 bases; J trimming: 4 bases; junction bases outside the gene matches: 7. The length of the CDR3 is 16 residues. CDR3 loop: CASSQGGLAVRETQYF. CDR3 coding DNA: TGTGCCAGCAGCCAGGGGGGACTAGCGGTCCGAGAGACCCAGTACTTC.

The rearrangement joins TRBV19 to TRBJ2-6; D might be TRBD2 (6 bases). The CDR3 has 15 amino acids. Trimming took off 8 bases at V and 0 bases at J, with 11 bases between the two ends. CDR1 and CDR2 (germline): LNHDA, SQIVND (reference sequence). CDR3 DNA: TGTGCCAGTTGGGCGGGGTACTCTGGGGCCAACGTCCTGACTTTC. Translating it yields CASWAGYSGANVLTF.

Only a few counts were recorded for this clone. The chain has TRBV6-4 and TRBJ2-2; D uncertain. The V end was cut by 5 bases, the J end by 7 bases, with 8 bases between. Germline V gene sequence: CDR1 MRHNA, CDR2 SNTAGT. The CDR3 is made up of 12 amino acids. CDR3 residues: CASSLSGGELFF. CDR3 nucleotides: TGTGCCAGCAGTCTGAGTGGCGGGGAGCTGTTTTTT.

J is TRBJ2-1 and V is TRBV5-1; D possibly corresponds to TRBD1 (6 bases). Deletions cut 4 bases from V and 8 bases from J, with 13 bases between. Germline assignment: CDR1 SGHRS and CDR2 YFSETQ. The CDR3 consists of 13 residues. The CDR3 region is CASSTGTLDEQFF. The CDR3 DNA reads as TGCGCCAGCAGCACCGGGACACTCGATGAGCAGTTCTTC.

This clone is a singleton in its sample. The chain links TRBV7-3 to TRBJ2-3; D might be TRBD2 (5 bases). CDR3 length: 15 residues. Trimming left V 2 bases short and J 0 bases short, with 9 bases between. The germline CDR1 and CDR2 sequences are SGHTA and FQGTGA. The CDR3 here is CASSLGLISTDTQYF. The DNA for the CDR3 is TGTGCCAGCAGCTTAGGACTGATTAGCACAGATACGCAGTATTTT.

This clone has more than one count but fewer than ten. This chain joins TRBV19 and TRBJ2-7, with 8 bases fitting TRBD1. V gave up 6 bases and J gave up 3 bases; unmatched junction bases: 4. Germline loops: CDR1 LNHDA, CDR2 SQIVND (reference sequence). This CDR3 comprises 13 residues. The CDR3 protein is CASSNRGIYEQYF. DNA of the CDR3: TGTGCCAGTAGCAACAGGGGGATCTACGAGCAGTACTTC.

In its sample, this clone was seen a few times. V usage is TRBV6-5 and J usage is TRBJ2-7, with 10 bases identical to TRBD2. Germline lookup yields CDR1 MNHEY and CDR2 SVGAGI. The CDR3 is made up of 15 amino acids. V gave up 6 bases and J gave up 5 bases; unmatched junction bases: 10. Here the CDR3 DNA reads TGTGCCAGCAGAGAATATAGCGGGAGGAACCACGAGCAGTACTTC. As protein: CASREYSGRNHEQYF.

V gene TRBV6-5 combines with J gene TRBJ2-6; no definite D call. Trimming stripped 0 bases from V and 1 base from J, with 7 bases between. The CDR3 covers 16 residues. Germline V gives CDR1 MNHEY, CDR2 SVGAGI. For the CDR3, the DNA is TGTGCCAGCAGTTACTCCTACCTATCTGGGGCCAACGTCCTGACTTTC. Its translation is CASSYSYLSGANVLTF.

The chain carries TRBV28 and TRBJ1-2, with 9 bases that match TRBD1. Germline CDR1 and CDR2: MDHEN and SYDVKM. There are 16 residues in the CDR3. The junction had 17 bases not matched to a gene; V was cut back by 6 bases and J by 9 bases. CDR3 sequence (DNA): TGTGCCAGCAGCCTAAGCGGAGGGACAGGGCTAAATAGCTACACCTTC. This sequence encodes CASSLSGGTGLNSYTF.

V and J are TRBV2 and TRBJ1-5; 9 bases are shared with TRBD1. The germline V gene has CDR1 SNHLY and CDR2 FYNNEI. Unmatched junction bases numbered 2, after V lost 6 bases and J lost 2 bases. CDR3 length: 14 amino acids. CDR3 region: CASRRQGGNQPQHF. Here the CDR3 DNA reads TGTGCCAGCAGGCGACAGGGGGGCAATCAGCCCCAGCATTTT.

This clone occurred a few times. V is TRBV15 and J is TRBJ2-7; maybe TRBD1 (6 bases). The V and J ends lost 0 bases and 4 bases respectively, with 10 bases between them. Germline values: CDR1 LNHNV, CDR2 YYDKDF (reference sequence). The CDR3 loop spans 14 amino acids. The CDR3, as DNA: TGTGCCACCAGCAGAGATGGACAGATATACGAGCAGTACTTC. Its translation: CATSRDGQIYEQYF.

The chain combines TRBV5-6 with TRBJ1-1; 9 bases line up with TRBD1. This CDR3 is built from 14 residues. CDR1 is SGHDT, CDR2 YYEEEE, per germline. V gave up 4 bases and J gave up 6 bases; unmatched junction bases: 7. The CDR3: CASSRDREVSEAFF. The CDR3 nucleotides are TGTGCCAGCAGCCGGGACAGGGAGGTTTCTGAAGCTTTCTTT.

The chain joins TRBV19 to TRBJ2-3, with D possibly matching TRBD2 (6 bases). Germline CDR1 is LNHDA and CDR2 is SQIVND (reference sequence). V lost 1 base and J lost 3, with 17 bases in between. This CDR3 is built from 17 residues. The CDR3: CASSIGEVPLKTDTQYF. The CDR3 DNA reads as TGTGCCAGTAGTATAGGGGAGGTTCCGCTTAAAACAGATACGCAGTATTTT.

This clone was observed a handful of times. This chain joins TRBV5-1 and TRBJ1-4; D gene unclear. This CDR3 is built from 15 residues. Trimming took 4 bases from V and 0 from J, leaving 10 bases between them. From germline, CDR1 is SGHRS and CDR2 YFSETQ. The CDR3 loop is CASSLAYATNEKLFF. CDR3 nucleotide sequence: TGCGCCAGCAGCCTCGCGTACGCAACTAATGAAAAACTGTTTTTT.

The chain has TRBV4-1 and TRBJ2-7; 11 bases agree with TRBD1. The V segment lost 1 base and the J segment 3 bases; nucleotides outside the gene matches: 14. Germline V gene sequence: CDR1 MGHRA, CDR2 YSYEKL. The CDR3 length is 19 residues. The CDR3 here is CASSQASWGDGTGGYEQYF. The CDR3 DNA reads as TGCGCCAGCAGCCAAGCCTCCTGGGGTGATGGGACAGGGGGCTACGAGCAGTACTTC.

As for this clone: At the DNA level, this CDR3 is encoded by other sequences in the same sample as well. The V gene is TRBV19, the J gene TRBJ1-1; D gene unclear. The CDR3 runs to 13 residues. The V and J ends lost 3 bases and 1 base respectively, with 6 bases between them. The germline CDR1 and CDR2 sequences are LNHDA and SQIVND (reference sequence). DNA of the CDR3: TGTGCCAGTAGTATTGGGCAGAACACTGAAGCTTTCTTT. Its translation is CASSIGQNTEAFF.

This clone came up a few times. The V call is TRBV6-6, the J call TRBJ2-7; a weak D match, TRBD2 (6 bases). V was cut by 7 bases and J by 6 bases, with 16 bases left in between. CDR1 is MNHNY and CDR2 is SVGAGI in the germline V gene (reference sequence). CDR3 length: 13 amino acids. DNA of the CDR3: TGTGCCAGCACTCCACCCGGGGGACCCGAGCAGTACTTC. It translates to CASTPPGGPEQYF.

The chain joins TRBV6-1 to TRBJ2-1; perhaps TRBD1 as D (5 bases). The germline V gene encodes CDR1 MNHNS and CDR2 SASEGT. The CDR3 length is 18 residues. Trimming stripped 2 bases from V and 1 base from J, with 18 bases between. This chain's CDR3 is CASSERRWSPGSYNEQFF. In nucleotides, the CDR3 is TGTGCCAGCAGTGAAAGAAGATGGAGCCCAGGGTCCTACAATGAGCAGTTCTTC.

V is TRBV6-1 and J is TRBJ2-7; TRBD2 aligns across 7 bases. CDR3 length: 14 residues. CDR1 is MNHNS and CDR2 is SASEGT in the germline V gene. J was trimmed by 7 bases and V by 7 bases; bases with no gene match: 13. The CDR3 region is CASTRGLGTEEQYF. CDR3 bases: TGTGCCAGCACTCGAGGACTAGGAACTGAGGAGCAGTACTTC.

This chain joins TRBV28 and TRBJ1-5, with TRBD1 matching over 8 bases. The ends lost 6 bases at V and 4 bases at J; junction bases unmatched: 8. The germline CDR1 and CDR2 sequences are MDHEN and SYDVKM. The CDR3 length is 15 residues. The CDR3 DNA follows: TGTGCCAGCAGCCTTCCTGACAGGGGTAATCAGCCCCAGCATTTT. The encoded protein is CASSLPDRGNQPQHF.

The chain is built from TRBV5-4 and TRBJ1-1; TRBD1 is a possible D gene (6 bases). In germline, CDR1 is SGHNT, CDR2 YYREEE (reference sequence). This CDR3 spans 16 amino acids. The V end was cut by 4 bases, the J end by 6 bases, with 22 bases between. CDR3 sequence (DNA): TGTGCCAGCAGCGCCGGGGCAGGGTACAGGGTGGCTGAAGCTTTCTTT. It translates to CASSAGAGYRVAEAFF.

This clone has just a few counts. The genes are TRBV18 and TRBJ1-2, with D perhaps TRBD1 (5 bases). With 0 bases removed from V and 6 bases from J, the gap between germline ends came to 8 bases. In germline, CDR1 is KGHSH, CDR2 LQKENI. The CDR3 is 13 amino acids. The CDR3 bases are TGTGCCAGCTCACCACCAGGGGAAAATGGCTACACCTTC. Amino acids: CASSPPGENGYTF.

The J gene is TRBJ1-5, the V gene TRBV9; D gene uncertain. The CDR3 contains 10 residues. V lost 4 bases and J lost 9, with 5 bases in between. Germline CDR1 reads SGDLS; CDR2 reads YYNGEE. The CDR3 DNA sequence: TGTGCCAGCAGCCGGAGGCCCCAGCATTTT. Amino acid sequence: CASSRRPQHF.

This clone was seen more than once but under ten times. This same CDR3 is encoded by further DNA sequences in the sample. The gene calls are TRBV27 and TRBJ2-7; TRBD1 is a possible D gene (5 bases). The CDR3 contains 15 residues. V lost 5 bases and J 6 bases, leaving 20 bases between the germline ends. Germline CDR1 and CDR2: MNHEY and SMNVEV (reference sequence). The CDR3 region has the DNA TGTGCCAGCAGTAAACCAGGGTTCACGGAACTCGAGCAGTACTTC. This translates into CASSKPGFTELEQYF.